A selection of T cell receptor beta chains follows, all from one sample in a study of blood T cell repertoires in COVID-19. Repertoires were generated with immunoSEQ multiplex PCR, while TCRdb's copy carries only in-frame clones and drops some. Altogether about 210,000 clones are present, about 87% being singletons, with the ten largest covering 3% to 3.5%. Sequenced material: peripheral blood. These receptors came from a man in his fifties or sixties with acute or convalescent COVID-19. CDR3s include the opening cysteine and the closing phenylalanine or tryptophan. Fields, in order: D gene, J gene, V gene, clone size, CDR3 protein, CDR3 DNA. A D gene is named only where the DNA matches it firmly. Clone size is not always given. Where it is, it says once, few, many or a class for expanded clones.

>TRBD1|TRBJ1-5|TRBV19|NA
CASSARDRGSNQPQHF
TGTGCCAGTAGTGCTCGGGACAGGGGCAGCAATCAGCCCCAGCATTTT
>TRBD1|TRBJ1-1|TRBV6-4|few
CASSWRQGVNTEAFF
TGTGCCAGCAGTTGGAGACAGGGGGTGAACACTGAAGCTTTCTTT
>NA|TRBJ2-2|TRBV7-2|NA
CASSARFPTSNTGELFF
TGTGCCAGCAGCGCCCGGTTCCCAACTTCTAACACCGGGGAGCTGTTTTTT
>TRBD2|TRBJ2-3|TRBV9|NA
CASTPHPSGVSSTDTQYF
TGTGCCAGCACGCCACACCCCAGCGGGGTTTCTAGCACAGATACGCAGTATTTT
>NA|TRBJ1-6|TRBV7-6|NA
CASSLGQGVTNSPLHF
TGTGCCAGCAGCTTAGGGCAGGGCGTTACCAATTCACCCCTCCACTTT
>TRBD1|TRBJ1-2|TRBV19|many
CASSIPTGRNGYTF
TGTGCCAGTAGTATACCGACAGGGAGGAATGGCTACACCTTC
>TRBD1|TRBJ2-5|TRBV19|NA
CASSKGTGTNQETQYF
TGTGCCAGTAGTAAAGGGACAGGGACAAACCAAGAGACCCAGTACTTC
>NA|TRBJ1-1|TRBV3-1/TRBV3-2|NA
CASSHLTGRNTEAFF
TGTGCCAGCAGCCACTTGACAGGTCGGAACACTGAAGCTTTCTTT
>TRBD2|TRBJ2-1|TRBV6-1|NA
CASSDIYGTSGHSYNEQFF
TGTGCCAGCAGTGACATCTATGGGACTAGCGGCCACTCCTACAATGAGCAGTTCTTC
>TRBD1|TRBJ1-2|TRBV5-1|NA
CASSLDRGDYGYTF
TGCGCCAGCAGCTTGGACAGGGGCGACTATGGCTACACCTTC
>NA|TRBJ1-2|TRBV6-5|NA
CASSKSDSRRGYTF
TGTGCCAGCAGTAAATCAGATTCGAGGCGCGGCTACACCTTC
>NA|TRBJ1-5|TRBV5-1|NA
CASSWQPGSNQPQHF
TGCGCCAGCAGCTGGCAACCTGGCAGCAATCAGCCCCAGCATTTT
>NA|TRBJ1-2|TRBV11-2|NA
CASSLQGLNYGYTF
TGTGCCAGCAGCCTACAGGGATTGAACTATGGCTACACCTTC
>NA|TRBJ1-4|TRBV19|NA
CASSRSLNEKLFF
TGTGCCAGTAGTCGAAGCCTGAATGAAAAACTGTTTTTT
>NA|TRBJ2-1|TRBV18|once
CASSPMAVGSYNEQFF
TGTGCCAGCTCACCGATGGCGGTAGGCTCCTACAATGAGCAGTTCTTC
>TRBD1|TRBJ1-2|TRBV5-1|NA
CASSRDSLNYGYTF
TGCGCCAGCAGCCGGGACAGCCTTAACTATGGCTACACCTTC
>NA|TRBJ2-2|TRBV6-2/TRBV6-3|NA
CASSYVVGELFF
TGTGCCAGCAGTTACGTCGTCGGGGAGCTGTTTTTT
>NA|TRBJ2-2|TRBV4-1|NA
CASSQEGYTGELFF
TGCGCCAGCAGCCAGGAGGGCTACACCGGGGAGCTGTTTTTT
>TRBD2|TRBJ2-1|TRBV3-1/TRBV3-2|once
CASSRALAGGPYNEQFF
TGTGCCAGCAGCCGGGCCCTAGCGGGGGGGCCCTACAATGAGCAGTTCTTC
>NA|TRBJ1-1|TRBV19|NA
CASSIVGVNTEAFF
TGTGCCAGTAGTATAGTCGGAGTGAACACTGAAGCTTTCTTT
>TRBD1|TRBJ1-2|TRBV9|NA
CASSVNSGQGFPSNYGYTF
TGTGCCAGCAGCGTCAACTCGGGACAGGGTTTCCCCTCTAACTATGGCTACACCTTC
>TRBD1|TRBJ2-1|TRBV5-1|NA
CASSFGDRGDEQFF
TGCGCCAGCAGCTTCGGGGACAGGGGCGATGAGCAGTTCTTC
>NA|TRBJ1-2|TRBV19|NA
CASRQGWGTNYGYTF
TGTGCCAGTAGACAGGGCTGGGGAACTAACTATGGCTACACCTTC
>NA|TRBJ1-2|TRBV29-1|NA
CSVALSNYGYTF
TGCAGCGTTGCACTGTCTAACTATGGCTACACCTTC
>TRBD2|TRBJ2-5|TRBV11-3|NA
CASSLMTSGGQETQYF
TGTGCCAGCAGCTTGATGACTAGCGGGGGGCAAGAGACCCAGTACTTC
>TRBD2|TRBJ2-5|TRBV5-1|NA
CASSLGLAGGQETQYF
TGCGCCAGCAGCTTGGGACTAGCGGGGGGGCAAGAGACCCAGTACTTC
>NA|TRBJ1-1|TRBV7-9|NA
CASSSNRYPEAFF
TGTGCCAGCAGCTCCAACAGGTACCCTGAAGCTTTCTTT